The rows below give T cell receptor beta chains drawn from one sample of a study of blood T cell repertoires in COVID-19. Libraries were prepared by immunoSEQ multiplex PCR; TCRdb keeps only in-frame clonotypes and omits some of them. In the table there are tens of thousands of clones, roughly 86% of which are singletons. Sequenced: peripheral blood. All receptors derive from a man between 65 and 79 years old with acute or convalescent COVID-19. The conserved cysteine and the conserved F or W are not part of the CDR3 here.

v_call,cdr3_aa
TRBV7-2,ASSLALGTTGSSPQH
TRBV5-4,ASSLGGGQGGNQPQH
TRBV9,ASSERPSGGAAYNEQF
TRBV11-2,ASSLGSYEQY
TRBV25-1,ASSPPGLAGVEQF
TRBV7-9,ASSPSSTLGAEQY
TRBV3-1/TRBV3-2,AAGRDSDGYT
TRBV3-1/TRBV3-2,ASSQELRRGGEQF
TRBV5-6,ASSSQAHEQY
TRBV12-3/TRBV12-4,ASSFSGLGYT
TRBV19,ASSMLGNEQF
TRBV7-9,ASTSDRVYGNTIY
TRBV28,ASSLTSSGNTIY
TRBV19,ASTRTGLNTEAF
TRBV30,AWSLRGAQPQH
TRBV3-1/TRBV3-2,ASSQASAGHEQY
TRBV7-8,ASSQRGGRTEAF
TRBV19,ASSILLPTGLIYEQY
TRBV9,ASSVGAGSRYEQF
TRBV7-9,ASSDPQREGRNTEAF
TRBV19,ASSILTGVSYNEQF
TRBV2,ASSQGQTTYGYT
TRBV6-2/TRBV6-3,ASSHGVLGSNQPQH
TRBV9,ASSPQGYNSPLH
TRBV3-1/TRBV3-2,ASSRSGGPYEQY
TRBV7-9,ASSLLAVTGELF
TRBV4-2,ASSQGTIDVSDLYNEQF
TRBV3-1/TRBV3-2,ASSQTDYGYT
TRBV5-1,ASSLYRTNEKLF
TRBV5-1,ASSFGGDTEAF
TRBV5-1,ASSLVGGHGGTQY
TRBV10-3,ATTQEDTQY
TRBV10-2,ATNTGQNNQPQH
TRBV28,ASSSTGRYQPQH
TRBV21-1,ASSKRGLAGGLPYEQY
TRBV6-5,ASSWEEETQY
TRBV28,ASSLGQNQYNEQF
TRBV6-6,ASSYSEGTNHEQY
TRBV18,ASSPRRRQEEDGELF
TRBV6-5,ASSQAGRGTQY
TRBV3-1/TRBV3-2,ASSGGQGFFSYEQY
TRBV4-3,ASSQQSGSSYNEQF
TRBV6-5,ASSSDRRGTEAF
TRBV15,ATTRDYPNNEQF
TRBV19,ASSIDAGATEGYT
TRBV19,ASSNTHTDTQY
TRBV6-5,ASSYPGTAKNEQF
TRBV4-2,ASSREGREFGELF
TRBV5-6,ASSFLDREENEQF
TRBV4-1,ASGMAGGYNEQF
TRBV3-1/TRBV3-2,ASSLRVTGGTEAF
TRBV18,ASSPPTKEDTQY
TRBV7-3,ASSQLAGVRNEQF
TRBV4-3,ASSQDRGTEAF
TRBV7-3,ASSKTGLAGVLDEQF
TRBV5-1,ASSYDRGSLSGANVLT
TRBV11-2,ASSLTGRNSPLH
TRBV7-3,ASSSGQSSYNEQF
TRBV3-1/TRBV3-2,ASSSGTVAEQY